Shown below are 10 T cell receptor beta chains from a single sample sequenced in a study of cytomegalovirus exposure and HLA in healthy donors. With 60 Vbeta and 13 Jbeta primers, the PCR was carried out. Data came from immunoSEQ multiplex PCR; TCRdb stores just in-frame clones and leaves some out. The table records around 120,000 clones, 82% of them present only once. The sequencing input was PBMCs. These receptors were collected from a boy aged 2 to 10 in good health and CMV-seronegative.

This chain connects TRBV2 to TRBJ2-1, with TRBD2 matching 8 bases. CDR1 and CDR2 from the germline V gene are SNHLY and FYNNEI. This CDR3 spans 13 amino acids. The ends lost 7 bases at V and 3 bases at J; junction bases unmatched: 2. CDR3 in amino acids: CASKAGGYNEQFF. In nucleotides, the CDR3 is TGTGCCAGCAAGGCGGGAGGCTACAATGAGCAGTTCTTC.

This clone showed up just once. This chain uses TRBV7-5 with TRBJ1-5. TRBV7-5 corresponds to a pseudogene. The CDR3 consists of 19 residues. CDR3 nucleotide sequence: TGTGCCAGAAGCTTAGAGGGGGGGCCCGGGACTTATGGCAATCAGCCCCAGCATTTT. Protein: CARSLEGGPGTYGNQPQHF.

V is TRBV7-9 and J is TRBJ2-2; D perhaps matches TRBD1 (6 bases). From germline, CDR1 is SEHNR and CDR2 FQNEAQ (reference sequence). The CDR3 totals 15 residues. The V end was cut by 2 bases, the J end by 6 bases, with 13 bases between. The CDR3 protein is CASSLTGLWAGELFF. As DNA, the CDR3 is TGTGCCAGCAGCTTAACAGGGCTGTGGGCCGGGGAGCTGTTTTTT.

The chain is built from TRBV7-9 and TRBJ1-6, with a weak D call TRBD1 (5 bases). V shed 10 bases and J shed 7 bases, with 14 bases lying between them. The CDR3 totals 13 residues. Per germline, CDR1 SEHNR and CDR2 FQNEAQ (reference sequence). The CDR3 spells CATFRAGNSPLHF. The CDR3 region has the DNA TGTGCCACCTTCAGGGCAGGAAATTCACCCCTCCACTTT.

This chain joins TRBV5-6 and TRBJ2-5; TRBD1 agrees at 8 bases. The V segment lost 0 bases and the J segment 1 base; nucleotides outside the gene matches: 8. Germline V gives CDR1 SGHDT, CDR2 YYEEEE. The CDR3 contains 17 residues. The CDR3 protein is CASSLGTGNVPQETQYF. In DNA, the CDR3 is TGTGCCAGCAGCTTGGGGACAGGGAACGTCCCCCAAGAGACCCAGTACTTC.

As to this clone: This CDR3 is also generated by other DNA sequences in the sample. The V gene is TRBV30, the J gene TRBJ1-2; D remains unclear. V lost 2 bases and J 2 bases, leaving 6 bases between the germline ends. This CDR3 is 12 amino acids long. CDR1 and CDR2 (germline): GTSNPN, SVGIG (reference sequence). The CDR3: CAWSNSNYGYTF. The CDR3 nucleotides read TGTGCCTGGAGTAACTCAAACTATGGCTACACCTTC.

This chain joins TRBV7-9 and TRBJ2-7; tentative D call: TRBD2 (5 bases). The length of the CDR3 is 17 residues. Trimming pared 5 bases from V and 0 bases from J, leaving 20 bases between. Germline V gene sequence: CDR1 SEHNR, CDR2 FQNEAQ (reference sequence). CDR3 nucleotide sequence: TGTGCCAGCAGCCCAAACTTGGGCAGCGGATTCTCCTACGAGCAGTACTTC. Translating it yields CASSPNLGSGFSYEQYF.

The chain carries TRBV6-6 and TRBJ1-2, with 7 positions matching TRBD1. The CDR3 loop spans 15 amino acids. The V and J ends lost 2 bases and 2 bases, in that order; junction bases with no gene match: 5. Germline V lookup: CDR1 MNHNY, CDR2 SVGAGI (reference sequence). As DNA, the CDR3 is TGTGCCAGCAGTTACCAGGAGGGGGCGAACTATGGCTACACCTTC. This gives the protein CASSYQEGANYGYTF.

This clone has just one count. The DNA for the CDR3 is TGTGCCATCAGTGAGTTCACTAGCGGGGGGTCGGTAGATACGCAGTATTTT. It specifies CAISEFTSGGSVDTQYF. This chain joins TRBV10-3 and TRBJ2-3, with 12 positions matching TRBD2. Germline-derived CDR1 and CDR2 are ENHRY and SYGVKD. The V gene end was trimmed by 1 base and the J gene end by 5 bases; junction bases not matched to a gene: 7. The length of the CDR3 is 17 residues.

This chain uses TRBV4-1 with TRBJ2-1, with D possibly matching TRBD1 (7 bases). The V gene's germline CDR1 is MGHRA and CDR2 YSYEKL. The CDR3 loop spans 17 amino acids. V dropped 0 bases and J dropped 7 bases, with 19 bases sitting between them. The CDR3 bases are TGCGCCAGCAGCCAAGATTGGGCCGTCAGGGGGGTTAATGAGCAGTTCTTC. As protein: CASSQDWAVRGVNEQFF.